The 21 T cell receptor beta chains presented below share a single source sample, sequenced in a study of control samples from healthy donors and cancer patients. Data came from immunoSEQ multiplex PCR; TCRdb stores just in-frame clones and leaves some out. Of just over 150,000 clones in the sample, 85% to 90% were seen once. Sequencing was carried out using blood. The receptors were sampled from a young man in good health.

The V gene is TRBV15, the J gene TRBJ1-5; D call uncertain. V lost 1 base and J 0 bases, leaving 7 bases between the germline ends. The CDR3 sequence is 15 residues long. Germline V gene sequence: CDR1 LNHNV, CDR2 YYDKDF (reference sequence). CDR3 region: CATSRVLDSNQPQHF. The CDR3 coding sequence is TGTGCCACCAGCAGAGTATTGGATAGCAATCAGCCCCAGCATTTT.

The chain carries TRBV25-1 and TRBJ2-3; TRBD2 aligns across 9 bases. The CDR3 spans 15 residues. CDR1 MGHDK and CDR2 SYGVNS come from the germline V gene. Germline trimming cut 5 bases from V and 4 bases from J; bases unmatched to any gene: 7. Here the CDR3 DNA reads TGTGCCAGCAGTTTAGCGGGGGAGGGCGCAGATACGCAGTATTTT. It codes for CASSLAGEGADTQYF.

The rearrangement joins TRBV5-6 to TRBJ1-1; D is unresolved. CDR3 size: 11 residues. Trimming pared 1 base from V and 7 bases from J, leaving 5 bases between. Germline V gives CDR1 SGHDT, CDR2 YYEEEE. Here the CDR3 reads CASSLPGEAFF. CDR3 bases: TGTGCCAGCAGCTTGCCGGGTGAAGCTTTCTTT.

The rearrangement joins TRBV9 to TRBJ2-7; 9 bases align to TRBD2. The J segment lost 6 bases and the V segment lost 0 bases, leaving 1 base of the junction unmatched. CDR1 and CDR2 (germline): SGDLS, YYNGEE. The CDR3 contains 13 residues. The CDR3, as DNA: TGTGCCAGCAGCGTAGGACTAGCGGTCGAGCAGTACTTC. As protein: CASSVGLAVEQYF. The whole variable domain, filled in from reference TRBV9 and TRBJ2-7, reads DSGVTQTPKHLITATGQRVTLRCSPRSGDLSVYWYQQSLDQGLQFLIQYYNGEERAKGNILERFSAQQFPDLHSELNLSSLELGDSALYFCASSVGLAVEQYFGPGTRLTVT.

The V call is TRBV5-5, the J call TRBJ2-1, with 7 bases matching TRBD2. V lost 1 base and J lost 4; bases outside the gene matches: 5. Germline loops: CDR1 SGHKS, CDR2 YYEKEE (reference sequence). CDR3 length: 15 amino acids. CDR3 residues: CASSLSLADYNEQFF. CDR3 DNA: TGTGCCAGCAGCTTGAGTCTAGCGGATTACAATGAGCAGTTCTTC. The full variable domain, rest sourced from reference TRBV5-5 and TRBJ2-1, is DAGVTQSPTHLIKTRGQQVTLRCSPISGHKSVSWYQQVLGQGPQFIFQYYEKEERGRGNFPDRFSARQFPNYSSELNVNALLLGDSALYLCASSLSLADYNEQFFGPGTRLTVL.

V gene TRBV5-6 combines with J gene TRBJ2-7; 14 bases are shared with TRBD2. The CDR3 runs to 15 residues. The germline V gene encodes CDR1 SGHDT and CDR2 YYEEEE. Trimming at V came to 4 bases and at J to 7 bases, leaving 7 bases not matched to a gene. DNA for the CDR3: TGTGCCAGCAGCCGAGGGACTAGCGGGAGTCCAGAGCAGTACTTC. Residues: CASSRGTSGSPEQYF.

The genes are TRBV15 and TRBJ1-2, with D unresolved. CDR3 length equals 14 residues. Germline V gene data show CDR1 as LNHNV and CDR2 as YYDKDF (reference sequence). Between the trimmed V and J ends, which lost 2 bases and 8 bases, there was a span of 15 bases. The CDR3 DNA reads TGTGCCACCAGCAGATCTTGGGCCCCCGGGGGCTACACCTTC. Protein: CATSRSWAPGGYTF.

The chain is built from TRBV6-5 and TRBJ1-5; tentatively, D is TRBD1 (5 bases). Germline V gene data show CDR1 as MNHEY and CDR2 as SVGAGI. The V end was cut by 6 bases, the J end by 11 bases, with 17 bases between. CDR3 size: 13 residues. The CDR3 loop reads CASSPGLGLTQHF. The CDR3 nucleotides are TGTGCCAGCAGCCCAGGGTTAGGCCTAACCCAGCATTTT.

This rearrangement joins TRBV29-1 to TRBJ2-2; the match to TRBD1 covers 8 bases. V trimming: 6 bases; J trimming: 6 bases; junction bases outside the gene matches: 15. CDR1 SQVTM and CDR2 ANQGSEA come from the germline V gene. The CDR3 extends over 16 amino acids. The CDR3 DNA is TGCAGCGTGGGATCTGACAGGGGAAGTAAGGCCGGGGAGCTGTTTTTT. Encoded protein: CSVGSDRGSKAGELFF.

This clone was observed once. This chain connects TRBV7-2 to TRBJ1-6, with unresolved D. The CDR3 extends over 14 amino acids. V was trimmed by 5 bases and J by 6 bases, leaving 11 bases between them. Looked up from germline, CDR1 is SGHTA and CDR2 is FQGNSA. CDR3 amino acids: CASSPKEPNSPLHF. CDR3 nucleotide sequence: TGTGCCAGCAGCCCCAAGGAGCCTAATTCACCCCTCCACTTT. Variable domain in full (rest from reference TRBV7-2 and TRBJ1-6): GAGVSQSPSNKVTEKGKDVELRCDPISGHTALYWYRQSLGQGLEFLIYFQGNSAPDKSGLPSDRFSAERTGGSVSTLTIQRTQQEDSAVYLCASSPKEPNSPLHFGNGTRLTVT.

The chain employs TRBV6-5 and TRBJ1-2; D remains ambiguous. The CDR3 has 15 amino acids. V lost 3 bases and J 9 bases, leaving 20 bases between the germline ends. From germline, CDR1 is MNHEY and CDR2 SVGAGI. CDR3 loop: CASSYGIMTQERYTF. In nucleotides, the CDR3 is TGTGCCAGCAGTTATGGTATAATGACGCAGGAGCGCTACACCTTC.

There are a few counts of this clone. This chain uses TRBV5-1 with TRBJ2-1, with D perhaps being TRBD1 or TRBD2 (6 bases each). Between the trimmed V and J ends, which lost 6 bases and 0 bases, there was a span of 13 bases. Germline CDR1 SGHRS, CDR2 YFSETQ. There are 15 residues in the CDR3. The CDR3 coding sequence is TGCGCCAGCAAGGGGGACTCGAGCTCCTACAATGAGCAGTTCTTC. The encoded protein is CASKGDSSSYNEQFF.

In this sample, this clone turned up a few times. The V gene is TRBV4-2, the J gene TRBJ1-5; D is unclear. The CDR3 consists of 14 residues. Germline loops: CDR1 LGHNA, CDR2 YNFKEQ. Trimming pared 0 bases from V and 1 base from J, leaving 4 bases between. CDR3 coding DNA: TGTGCCAGCAGCCAAGAGGGAAGCAATCAGCCCCAGCATTTT. Its protein product is CASSQEGSNQPQHF.

The table lists this clone with a count of one. The gene calls are TRBV6-5 and TRBJ1-5; D unresolved. Germline CDR1 MNHEY, CDR2 SVGAGI. Trimming stripped 0 bases from V and 5 bases from J, with 8 bases between. The CDR3 spans 14 residues. CDR3 sequence: CASSYSKVDQPQHF. The DNA for the CDR3 is TGTGCCAGCAGTTACTCGAAGGTCGATCAGCCCCAGCATTTT.

This chain uses TRBV6-1 with TRBJ1-1; no clear D. The germline V gene has CDR1 MNHNS and CDR2 SASEGT. Trimming took 2 bases from V and 0 from J, leaving 1 base between them. The length of the CDR3 is 12 residues. CDR3 in DNA: TGTGCCAGCAGTGAAATGAACACTGAAGCTTTCTTT. Its protein is CASSEMNTEAFF.

This chain links TRBV9 with TRBJ2-1; either TRBD1 or TRBD2 may fit D (5 bases each). Trimming took off 2 bases at V and 3 bases at J, with 9 bases between the two ends. The CDR3 runs 14 residues. Looked up from germline, CDR1 is SGDLS and CDR2 is YYNGEE. CDR3 sequence (DNA): TGTGCCAGCAGCGTTGGGGGTCTCTACAATGAGCAGTTCTTC. It specifies CASSVGGLYNEQFF.

The chain links TRBV18 to TRBJ2-6, with D hard to call. Per the germline V gene, CDR1 is KGHSH and CDR2 is LQKENI. Trimming cost V 3 bases and J 1 base, with 10 bases left between them. CDR3 length: 16 amino acids. CDR3 in DNA: TGTGCCAGCTCACCCCAATCGAGGTCTGGGGCCAACGTCCTGACTTTC. Translating it yields CASSPQSRSGANVLTF.

The CDR3 DNA is TGTGCCAGCAGCCAAGAAGGAGCTCGTGGGGGAAGCACAGATACGCAGTATTTT. It specifies CASSQEGARGGSTDTQYF. The V gene is TRBV4-2, the J gene TRBJ2-3; tentatively, D is TRBD1 or TRBD2 (5 bases each). CDR1 is LGHNA and CDR2 is YNFKEQ in the germline V gene. This CDR3 contains 18 residues. Between the trimmed V and J ends, which lost 0 bases and 0 bases, there was a span of 16 bases.

This clone turned up a few times. The V call is TRBV7-9, the J call TRBJ1-3; D is perhaps TRBD1 (6 bases). CDR3 length equals 14 residues. With 7 bases removed from V and 0 bases from J, the gap between germline ends came to 10 bases. Germline lookup yields CDR1 SEHNR and CDR2 FQNEAQ (reference sequence). This CDR3 is CASTDSFSGNTIYF. The CDR3 nucleotides read TGTGCCAGCACGGACAGCTTCTCTGGAAACACCATATATTTT.

The rearrangement links TRBV5-5 to TRBJ2-7, with no clear D. The ends were cut back, 10 bases at V and 7 bases at J, with 9 bases in the middle. This CDR3 contains 9 residues. Germline loops: CDR1 SGHKS, CDR2 YYEKEE (reference sequence). The CDR3 nucleotides read TGTGCCCCCACGAGAGAGCAGTACTTC. Translated, it gives CAPTREQYF.

The chain employs TRBV7-3 and TRBJ1-4; TRBD1 is a possible D gene (6 bases). CDR1 is SGHTA, CDR2 FQGTGA, per germline. The CDR3 runs 15 residues. V was cut by 5 bases and J by 5 bases, with 15 bases left in between. This chain's CDR3 is CASSAGQSANEKLFF. The DNA of the CDR3 is TGTGCCAGCAGCGCAGGACAGAGCGCGAATGAAAAACTGTTTTTT.